The 4 T cell receptor beta chains below all came from one sample that was sequenced in a study of beta chain features in type 1 diabetes. Study-level findings and limits: Researchers report that Type 1 diabetes patients had moderately but significantly shorter TCRB CDR3s across all four CD4+ subsets.

The entirety of the isolated RNA underwent reverse transcription, so expressed TCRB transcripts were sequenced. Libraries were prepared by immunoSEQ multiplex PCR; TCRdb keeps only in-frame clonotypes and omits some of them. The sample holds fewer than 25,000 clones, 69% seen once. These receptors' targets are unknown. Sequencing was performed on Tregs from blood. The receptor source for this set is a man aged 18 to 30 with type 1 diabetes.

The V and J genes are TRBV5-1 and TRBJ1-1; D is unresolved. Between the trimmed V and J ends, which lost 3 bases and 7 bases, there was a span of 13 bases. The length of the CDR3 is 13 residues. Germline CDR1 is SGHRS and CDR2 is YFSETQ. The CDR3 DNA follows: TGCGCCAGCAGCTCAAGATCGAGTGGTGAAGCTTTCTTT. It is translated as CASSSRSSGEAFF.

The rearrangement links TRBV6-1 to TRBJ1-5; no clear D. In germline, CDR1 is MNHNS, CDR2 SASEGT. V was clipped by 10 bases and J by 9 bases, with 7 bases between them. The CDR3 spans 9 residues. The DNA for the CDR3 is TGTGCCACAGGTTGGCCCCAGCATTTT. Its protein product is CATGWPQHF.

The V and J genes are TRBV6-5 and TRBJ2-5; TRBD2 aligns across 8 bases. TRBJ2-7 explains the end of the DNA better; the J call may be wrong. The CDR3 consists of 15 residues. From germline, CDR1 is MNHEY and CDR2 SVGAGI. The CDR3 nucleotides are TGTGCCAGCAGTCCCCGGGTAGCGGGACGATACGAGCAGTACTTC. Protein sequence: CASSPRVAGRYEQYF.

The chain has TRBV7-9 and TRBJ2-7, with TRBD1 matching over 9 bases. The CDR3 extends over 14 amino acids. V lost 8 bases and J lost 2; bases outside the gene matches: 7. Germline loops: CDR1 SEHNR, CDR2 FQNEAQ (reference sequence). This chain's CDR3 is CASGRTGDAYEQYF. DNA of the CDR3: TGTGCCAGCGGCCGGACAGGGGACGCCTACGAGCAGTACTTC.